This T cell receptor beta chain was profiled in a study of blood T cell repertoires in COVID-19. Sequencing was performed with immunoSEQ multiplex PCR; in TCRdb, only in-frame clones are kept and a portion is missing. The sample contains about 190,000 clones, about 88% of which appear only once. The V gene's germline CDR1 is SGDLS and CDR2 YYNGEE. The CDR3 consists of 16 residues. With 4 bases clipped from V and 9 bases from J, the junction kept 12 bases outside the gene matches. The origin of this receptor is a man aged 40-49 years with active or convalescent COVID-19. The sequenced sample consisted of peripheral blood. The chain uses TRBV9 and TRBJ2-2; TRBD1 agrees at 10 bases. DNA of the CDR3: TGTGCCAGCAGCTTTTGGGGACAGGGGACTGACCGGGAGCTGTTTTTT. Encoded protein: CASSFWGQGTDRELFF.